One sample yielded the 22 T cell receptor beta chains listed below, sequenced in a study of Graves' ophthalmopathy and Graves' hyperthyroidism. Investigators amplified TCR beta CDR3 regions from RNA transcripts. Amplification began with first-round RT-PCR using HTBI primers, then second-round multiplex PCR was performed. Using its own MiXCR run on the multiplex PCR reads, TCRdb lists one record per CDR3 protein. The table records roughly 1.1 million distinct CDR3 sequences, less than 45% of them present only once. The specimen sequenced was peripheral blood or thyroid tissue (not recorded which). Receptors were obtained from an adult man with Graves' hyperthyroidism.

This clonotype was seen ten or more times. J is TRBJ1-2 and V is TRBV12-3 or TRBV12-4; 7 bases are shared with TRBD1. With 6 bases clipped from V and 8 bases from J, the junction kept 15 bases outside the gene matches. This CDR3 has 15 amino acids. In DNA, the CDR3 is TGTGCCAGCAGCCGTGACAGGGCCCCGGCCAGCGGCTACACCTTC. Translated, it gives CASSRDRAPASGYTF.

The chain couples TRBV11-1 to TRBJ2-7, with TRBD1 as a possible D gene (6 bases). The CDR3 sequence is 13 residues long. V was pared by 9 bases and J by 4 bases, with 16 bases between. The germline V gene has CDR1 SGHAT and CDR2 FQDESV (reference sequence). CDR3: CARSGVEVYEQYF. CDR3 DNA: TGTGCCAGGTCAGGGGTAGAGGTTTACGAGCAGTACTTC.

Here the CDR3 reads CAISELGTSYEQYF. DNA for the CDR3: TGTGCCATCAGTGAGCTGGGGACCTCCTACGAGCAGTACTTC. The chain carries TRBV10-3 and TRBJ2-7; D may correspond to TRBD1 or TRBD2 (5 bases each). The CDR3 is made up of 14 amino acids. Germline CDR1 reads ENHRY; CDR2 reads SYGVKD. Trimming pared 2 bases from V and 0 bases from J, leaving 8 bases between.

The chain joins TRBV4-1 to TRBJ2-7; 9 nucleotides agree with TRBD1. Germline V gene sequence: CDR1 MGHRA, CDR2 YSYEKL. The CDR3 totals 16 residues. J was trimmed by 3 bases and V by 1 base; bases with no gene match: 7. The CDR3 protein is CASSQVKGTGNYEQYF. CDR3 nucleotide sequence: TGCGCCAGCAGCCAAGTAAAGGGGACAGGGAACTACGAGCAGTACTTC.

This clonotype was seen repeatedly, ten times or more. The chain combines TRBV7-9 with TRBJ1-4, with 7 bases that match TRBD1. Germline CDR1 and CDR2: SEHNR and FQNEAQ (reference sequence). The CDR3 covers 13 residues. V lost 4 bases to trimming and J lost 11 bases; unmatched junction nucleotides: 7. This CDR3 reads CASSSGTVGKLFF. For the CDR3, the DNA is TGTGCCAGCAGCTCCGGGACAGTTGGGAAACTGTTTTTT.

V is TRBV7-2 and J is TRBJ2-7, with 10 bases matching TRBD2. Germline lookup yields CDR1 SGHTA and CDR2 FQGNSA. Losses at the gene ends were 6 bases for V and 4 bases for J; bases not matched to a gene: 3. The CDR3 extends over 13 amino acids. The CDR3 loop reads CASRIAGGYEQYF. CDR3 nucleotide sequence: TGTGCCAGCAGAATAGCGGGGGGTTACGAGCAGTACTTC.

The chain combines TRBV9 with TRBJ2-7; TRBD2 matches at 7 bases. The germline gives CDR1 SGDLS, CDR2 YYNGEE. Trimming cost V 4 bases and J 2 bases; bases outside gene matches: 9. This CDR3 region has 15 residues. This CDR3 reads CASSPRGTTPYEQYV. For the CDR3, the DNA is TGTGCCAGCAGCCCGAGAGGGACTACCCCCTACGAGCAGTACGTC.

V usage is TRBV12-3 or TRBV12-4 and J usage is TRBJ2-5; D is possibly TRBD1 (5 bases). V was shortened by 4 bases and J by 4 bases, with 10 bases between the two germline ends. The CDR3 length is 13 residues. In DNA form, the CDR3 reads TGTGCCAGCAGTTATCATACAGGAGAGACCCAGTACTTC. It encodes CASSYHTGETQYF.

On this clonotype itself: A much larger clone differs by one base, so this may be a read error. The rearrangement links TRBV10-3 to TRBJ2-2; D is ambiguous. The CDR3 is 13 amino acids. From germline, CDR1 is ENHRY and CDR2 SYGVKD. The germline V and J ends were trimmed by 3 bases and 8 bases, with 10 bases remaining between them. The CDR3: CAISDPVEGELFF. The CDR3 DNA reads TGTGCCATCAGTGACCCGGTTGAAGGGGAGCTGTTTTTT.

This clonotype was seen more than once but under ten times. The chain employs TRBV27 and TRBJ1-1; D unclear. V shed 4 bases and J shed 5 bases, with 14 bases lying between them. This CDR3 has 14 amino acids. Germline CDR1 reads MNHEY; CDR2 reads SMNVEV (reference sequence). This chain's CDR3 is CASSSLTRGTEAFF. DNA of the CDR3: TGTGCCAGCAGTTCCCTGACCCGTGGAACTGAAGCTTTCTTT.

The V and J genes are TRBV20-1 and TRBJ2-5; a weak D match, TRBD2 (7 bases). This CDR3 has 14 residues. Deletions cut 6 bases from V and 7 bases from J, with 21 bases between. The V gene's germline CDR1 is DFQATT and CDR2 SNEGSKA (reference sequence). Written as DNA, the CDR3 is TGCAGTGCCGTGGGGGGGGCGGGATTTGGGACCCAGTACTTC. The encoded protein is CSAVGGAGFGTQYF.

The chain has TRBV7-7 and TRBJ2-5; no definite D call. The V end lost 4 bases, the J end lost 3 bases, and 15 bases lay between the germline ends. The CDR3 is 15 residues long. Germline V gives CDR1 SSHAT, CDR2 FNYEAQ (reference sequence). CDR3 DNA: TGTGCCAGCAGCTCAACAGCCAGAACAGAAGAGACCCAGTACTTC. This translates into CASSSTARTEETQYF. Supplemented by reference TRBV7-7 and TRBJ2-5, the full variable domain reads GAGVSQSPRYKVTKRGQDVTLRCDPISSHATLYWYQQALGQGPEFLTYFNYEAQPDKSGLPSDRFSAERPEGSISTLTIQRTEQRDSAMYRCASSSTARTEETQYFGPGTRLLVL.

A single count supports this clonotype. A much more abundant neighbour one base away suggests this may be a read error. V and J are TRBV7-2 and TRBJ2-7, with 8 bases identical to TRBD2. CDR1 and CDR2 (germline): SGHTA, FQGNSA. Losses at the gene ends were 5 bases for V and 7 bases for J; bases not matched to a gene: 10. The CDR3 contains 14 residues. CDR3 DNA sequence: TGTGCCAGCAGCCACGCGGGGGGTTCGGAAGAGCAGTACTTC. As protein: CASSHAGGSEEQYF.

This clonotype has at least ten counts. The rearrangement uses TRBV7-8 and TRBJ2-7, with D tentatively TRBD1 (6 bases). Per germline, CDR1 SGHVS and CDR2 FQNEAQ. Trimming removed 5 bases at V and 3 bases at J, with 17 bases between. This CDR3 has 15 amino acids. The CDR3, as DNA: TGTGCCAGCAGCCGACCCCGGGACACAAGCTACGAGCAGTACTTC. Protein product: CASSRPRDTSYEQYF.

The chain employs TRBV5-1 and TRBJ2-3, with 9 bases fitting TRBD1. Germline CDR1 SGHRS, CDR2 YFSETQ. The CDR3 consists of 14 residues. V was clipped by 4 bases and J by 5 bases; unmatched bases: 5. CDR3 bases: TGCGCCAGCAGCGGACAGGGGTGGAGAGATACGCAGTATTTT. Protein product: CASSGQGWRDTQYF.

This clonotype was counted many times. This chain connects TRBV12-3 or TRBV12-4 to TRBJ2-7; the match to TRBD1 covers 7 bases. After removal of 6 bases from V and 2 bases from J, the junction contained 7 bases not matched to a gene. This CDR3 has 14 amino acids. CDR3 in DNA: TGTGCCAGCAGCCAAGGACAGGAGACCTACGAGCAGTACTTC. It translates to CASSQGQETYEQYF.

Many counts were recorded for this clonotype. The chain has TRBV5-1 and TRBJ2-7; TRBD1 aligns across 8 bases. After removal of 4 bases from V and 6 bases from J, the junction contained 12 bases not matched to a gene. Per germline, CDR1 SGHRS and CDR2 YFSETQ. This CDR3 has 15 amino acids. Written as DNA, the CDR3 is TGCGCCAGCAGCCTCTGGACAGGGATGGTACGCGAGCAGTACTTC. It codes for CASSLWTGMVREQYF.

The chain employs TRBV7-9 and TRBJ2-7; the match to TRBD1 covers 10 bases. Germline V gene lookup returns CDR1 SEHNR and CDR2 FQNEAQ (reference sequence). V dropped 5 bases and J dropped 4; count of bases not matched to a gene: 8. There are 15 residues in the CDR3. The CDR3 region has the DNA TGTGCCAGCAGCCCGGGACAGGGGTTCCAATACGAGCAGTACTTC. This codes for CASSPGQGFQYEQYF.

The chain couples TRBV12-3 or TRBV12-4 to TRBJ2-7; D not resolved. This CDR3 is 12 amino acids long. Trimming took off 5 bases at V and 7 bases at J, with 12 bases between the two ends. This chain's CDR3 is CASSMNIGEQYF. CDR3 sequence (DNA): TGTGCCAGCAGTATGAATATAGGGGAGCAGTACTTC.

At least ten counts were recorded for this clonotype. The chain employs TRBV7-9 and TRBJ2-7, with D possibly TRBD2 on 6 matching bases. V was pared by 6 bases and J by 7 bases, with 25 bases between. The CDR3 sequence is 16 residues long. Germline V gene data show CDR1 as SEHNR and CDR2 as FQNEAQ (reference sequence). CDR3 coding DNA: TGTGCCAGCAGTCGACTGGGGGACTTGGGTAACGGTGAGCAGTACTTC. Its protein is CASSRLGDLGNGEQYF. Filled out from reference TRBV7-9 and TRBJ2-7, the complete variable domain reads DTGVSQNPRHKITKRGQNVTFRCDPISEHNRLYWYRQTLGQGPEFLTYFQNEAQLEKSRLLSDRFSAERPKGSFSTLEIQRTEQGDSAMYLCASSRLGDLGNGEQYFGPGTRLTVT.

This clonotype occurred many times. The CDR3 DNA is TGTGCCAGCAGGTATGGTAGGTTTGGACAGAACACTGAAGCTTTCTTT. Residues: CASRYGRFGQNTEAFF. The rearrangement joins TRBV25-1 to TRBJ1-1, with a possible D match to TRBD1 (5 bases). The V end lost 6 bases, the J end lost 1 base, and 18 bases lay between the germline ends. CDR1 MGHDK and CDR2 SYGVNS come from the germline V gene. CDR3 length: 16 amino acids.

In this sample, this clonotype turned up many times. The chain employs TRBV7-8 and TRBJ2-2; 9 positions agree with TRBD1. The CDR3 is made up of 15 amino acids. CDR1 SGHVS and CDR2 FQNEAQ come from the germline V gene. Trimming at V came to 5 bases and at J to 5 bases, leaving 6 bases not matched to a gene. This chain's CDR3 is CASSPRDRETGELFF. The CDR3 DNA reads TGTGCCAGCAGCCCCAGGGACAGGGAGACCGGGGAGCTGTTTTTT.